Listed here is a single T cell receptor beta chain. Antigen: not known. These data come from a study of cytomegalovirus exposure and HLA in healthy donors. About the research overall: One earlier analysis, a look at roughly 180 million T cells, found 117 million unique TCR beta sequences.

PCR used 60 Vbeta primers and 13 Jbeta primers. Sequencing was performed with immunoSEQ multiplex PCR; in TCRdb, only in-frame clones are kept and a portion is missing. The sample table includes around 77,000 clones. Findings of the study overall: The investigators catalogued 150 to 200 TCR beta chains as cytomegalovirus-associated. Later genetic work tied a missense DCLRE1C variant to beta-chain V and J trimming.

This sequence was found in a man between 50 and 59 years old in good health and CMV-seropositive. The sample was PBMCs.

CDR3 nucleotide sequence: TGTGCCAGCAGCTTAGAGCCCCAGGGGGCGAGGGCTTTCTTT. This encodes CASSLEPQGARAFF. The V gene is TRBV7-2, the J gene TRBJ1-1; the match to TRBD1 covers 8 bases. V shed 1 base and J 11 bases; nucleotides not matched to a gene: 9. Germline V CDR1 and CDR2: SGHTA, FQGNSA. CDR3 size: 14 residues.